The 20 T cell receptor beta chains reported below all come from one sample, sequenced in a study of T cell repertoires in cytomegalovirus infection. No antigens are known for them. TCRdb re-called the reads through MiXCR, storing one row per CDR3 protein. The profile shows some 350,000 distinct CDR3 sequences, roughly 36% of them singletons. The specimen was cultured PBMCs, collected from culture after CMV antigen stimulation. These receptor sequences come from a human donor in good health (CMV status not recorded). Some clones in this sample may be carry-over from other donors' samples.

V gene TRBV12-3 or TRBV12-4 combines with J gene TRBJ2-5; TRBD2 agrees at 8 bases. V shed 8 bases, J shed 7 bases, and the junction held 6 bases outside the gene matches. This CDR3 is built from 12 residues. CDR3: CASGAGDRTQYF. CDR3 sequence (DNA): TGTGCCAGCGGAGCGGGAGACCGGACCCAGTACTTC.

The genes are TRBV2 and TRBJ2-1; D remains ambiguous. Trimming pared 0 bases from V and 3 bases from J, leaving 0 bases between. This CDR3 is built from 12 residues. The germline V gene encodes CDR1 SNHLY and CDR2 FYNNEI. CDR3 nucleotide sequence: TGTGCCAGCAGTGAAGCCTACAATGAGCAGTTCTTC. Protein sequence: CASSEAYNEQFF.

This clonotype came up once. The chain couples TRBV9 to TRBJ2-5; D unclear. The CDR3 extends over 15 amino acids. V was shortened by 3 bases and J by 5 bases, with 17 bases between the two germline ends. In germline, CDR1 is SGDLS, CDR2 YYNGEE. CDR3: CASSATPTLGETQYF. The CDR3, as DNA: TGTGCCAGCAGCGCGACACCGACCCTCGGGGAGACCCAGTACTTC.

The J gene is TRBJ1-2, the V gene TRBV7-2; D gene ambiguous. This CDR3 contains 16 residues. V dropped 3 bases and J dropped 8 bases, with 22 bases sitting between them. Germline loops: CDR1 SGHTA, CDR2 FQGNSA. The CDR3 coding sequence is TGTGCCAGCAGCTTTAGTACCGGGCAACCTTTAGGGGGCTACACCTTC. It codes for CASSFSTGQPLGGYTF.

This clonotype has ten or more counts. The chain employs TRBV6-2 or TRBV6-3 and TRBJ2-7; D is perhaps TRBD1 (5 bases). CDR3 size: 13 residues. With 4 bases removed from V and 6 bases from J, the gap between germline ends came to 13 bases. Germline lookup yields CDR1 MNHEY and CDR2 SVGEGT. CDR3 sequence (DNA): TGTGCCAGCAGTTCCGGACACTCTTTCGAGCAGTACGTC. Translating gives CASSSGHSFEQYV.

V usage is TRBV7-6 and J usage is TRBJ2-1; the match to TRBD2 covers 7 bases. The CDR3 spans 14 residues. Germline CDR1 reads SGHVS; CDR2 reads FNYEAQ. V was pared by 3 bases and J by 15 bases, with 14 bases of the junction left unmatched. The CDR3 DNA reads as TGTGCCAGCAGCTTCTCTAAAGAGGGAGGGATTCGGTTCTTC. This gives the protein CASSFSKEGGIRFF.

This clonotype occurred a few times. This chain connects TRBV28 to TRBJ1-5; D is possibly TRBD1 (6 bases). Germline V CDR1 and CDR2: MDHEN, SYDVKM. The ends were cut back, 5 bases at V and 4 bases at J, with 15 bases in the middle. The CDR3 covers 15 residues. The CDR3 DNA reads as TGTGCCAGCAGTCTTACACAGGGTCGAAATCAGCCCCAGCATTTT. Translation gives CASSLTQGRNQPQHF.

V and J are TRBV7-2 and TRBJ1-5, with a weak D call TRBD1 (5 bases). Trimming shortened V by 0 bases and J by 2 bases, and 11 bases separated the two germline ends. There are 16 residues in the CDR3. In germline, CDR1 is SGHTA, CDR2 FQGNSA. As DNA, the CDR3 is TGTGCCAGCAGCTTAGCACAGGCTGGTGGCAATCAGCCCCAGCATTTT. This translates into CASSLAQAGGNQPQHF.

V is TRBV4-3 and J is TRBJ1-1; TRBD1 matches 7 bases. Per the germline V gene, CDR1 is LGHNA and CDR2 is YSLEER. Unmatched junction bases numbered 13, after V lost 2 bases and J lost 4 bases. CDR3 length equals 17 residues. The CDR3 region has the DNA TGCGCCAGCAGCCAACAAGTCGCGACAGGGACCAGCACTGAAGCTTTCTTT. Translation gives CASSQQVATGTSTEAFF.

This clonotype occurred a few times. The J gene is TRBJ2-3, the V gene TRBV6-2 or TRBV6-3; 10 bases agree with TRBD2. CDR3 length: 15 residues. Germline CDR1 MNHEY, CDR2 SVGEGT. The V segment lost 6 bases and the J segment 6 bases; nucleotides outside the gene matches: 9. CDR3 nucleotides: TGTGCCAGCAGACCAAGCGGGAGGGTACCCGATACGCAGTATTTT. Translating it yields CASRPSGRVPDTQYF.

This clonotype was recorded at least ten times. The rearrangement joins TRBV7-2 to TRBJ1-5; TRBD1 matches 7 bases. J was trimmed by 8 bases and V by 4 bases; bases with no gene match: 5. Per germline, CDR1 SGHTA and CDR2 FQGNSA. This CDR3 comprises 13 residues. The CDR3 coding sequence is TGTGCCAGCAGCTCAGACAGGGAGAAGCCCCAGCATTTT. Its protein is CASSSDREKPQHF.

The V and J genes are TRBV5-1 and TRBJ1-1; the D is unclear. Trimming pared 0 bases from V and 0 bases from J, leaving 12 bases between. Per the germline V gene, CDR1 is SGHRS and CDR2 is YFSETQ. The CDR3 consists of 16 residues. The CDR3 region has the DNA TGCGCCAGCAGCTTGGGTGCAGGACGCATGAACACTGAAGCTTTCTTT. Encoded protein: CASSLGAGRMNTEAFF. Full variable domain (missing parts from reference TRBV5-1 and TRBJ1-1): KAGVTQTPRYLIKTRGQQVTLSCSPISGHRSVSWYQQTPGQGLQFLFEYFSETQRNKGNFPGRFSGRQFSNSRSEMNVSTLELGDSALYLCASSLGAGRMNTEAFFGQGTRLTVV.

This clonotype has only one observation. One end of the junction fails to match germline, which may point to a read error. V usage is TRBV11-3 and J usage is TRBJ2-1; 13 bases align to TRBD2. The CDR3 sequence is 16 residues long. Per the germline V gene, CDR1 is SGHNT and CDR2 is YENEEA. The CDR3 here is CGSNPGLAGRSDEQFF. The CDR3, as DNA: TGTGGCAGCAACCCGGGACTAGCGGGACGGAGCGATGAGCAGTTCTTC.

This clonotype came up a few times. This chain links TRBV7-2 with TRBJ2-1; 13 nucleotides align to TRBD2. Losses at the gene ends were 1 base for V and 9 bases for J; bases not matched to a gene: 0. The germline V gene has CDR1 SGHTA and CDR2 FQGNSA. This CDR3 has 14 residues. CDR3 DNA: TGTGCCAGCAGCTTAGGGACTAGCGGGAGTGAGCAGTTCTTC. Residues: CASSLGTSGSEQFF.

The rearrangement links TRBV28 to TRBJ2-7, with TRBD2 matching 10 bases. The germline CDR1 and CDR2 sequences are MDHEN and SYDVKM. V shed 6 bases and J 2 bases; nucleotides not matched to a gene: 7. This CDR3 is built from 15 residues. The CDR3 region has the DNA TGTGCCAGCAGGGCTGGGACTAGCGCCGCCTACGAGCAGTACTTC. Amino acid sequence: CASRAGTSAAYEQYF.

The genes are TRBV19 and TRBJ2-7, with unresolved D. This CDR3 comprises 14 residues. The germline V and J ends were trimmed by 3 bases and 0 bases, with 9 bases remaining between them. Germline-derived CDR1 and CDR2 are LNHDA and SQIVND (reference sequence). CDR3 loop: CASSITAISYEQYF. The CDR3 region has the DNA TGTGCCAGTAGTATTACCGCAATCTCCTACGAGCAGTACTTC.

The CDR3 nucleotides read TGTGCCAGCAGTTACAACCCCGTACAGCAAGAGACCCAGTACTTC. Its translation is CASSYNPVQQETQYF. The chain has TRBV12-3 or TRBV12-4 and TRBJ2-5; D unclear. The CDR3 has 15 amino acids. With 4 bases removed from V and 2 bases from J, the gap between germline ends came to 14 bases.

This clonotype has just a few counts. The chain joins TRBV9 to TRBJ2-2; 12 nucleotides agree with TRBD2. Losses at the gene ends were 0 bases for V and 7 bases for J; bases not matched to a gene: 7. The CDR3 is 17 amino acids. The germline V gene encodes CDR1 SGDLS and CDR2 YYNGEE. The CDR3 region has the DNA TGTGCCAGCAGCGTAGCTCCACTAGCGGGAGGAGTCGGGGAGCTGTTTTTT. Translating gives CASSVAPLAGGVGELFF.

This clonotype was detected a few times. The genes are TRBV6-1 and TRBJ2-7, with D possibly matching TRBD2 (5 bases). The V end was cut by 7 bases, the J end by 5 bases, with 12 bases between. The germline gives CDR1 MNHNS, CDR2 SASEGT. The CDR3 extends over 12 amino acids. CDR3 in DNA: TGTGCCAGCACCTCTGAGCGGCACGAGCAGTACTTC. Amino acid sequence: CASTSERHEQYF.

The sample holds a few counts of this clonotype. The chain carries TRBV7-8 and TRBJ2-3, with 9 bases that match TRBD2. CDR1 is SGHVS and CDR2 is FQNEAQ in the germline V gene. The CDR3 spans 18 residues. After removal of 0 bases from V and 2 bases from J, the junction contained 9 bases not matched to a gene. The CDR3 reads CASSLASLGGRATDTQYF. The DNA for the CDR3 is TGTGCCAGCAGCTTAGCCTCCCTGGGCGGGAGGGCCACAGATACGCAGTATTTT.